This TCR beta chain was sequenced in a study of blood T cells in healthy people across ages. The authors extracted at least 6 micrograms of total RNA per sample. Next came a second PCR, run for about 7 to 12 cycles, which used a sample-barcoded 5' primer along with a J-beta primer mix. Paired-end reads containing CDR3 totaled no fewer than 2.5 million for each sample. One entry per CDR3 protein results from TCRdb running MiXCR on the 5' RACE reads. The table records 600,000 to 650,000 distinct CDR3 sequences, roughly three fifths of them present only once. Study-wide points: Per million T cells, TCR beta diversity dropped roughly linearly as age increased.

This CDR3 has 16 amino acids. Germline V gene sequence: CDR1 MGHRA, CDR2 YSYEKL. V was clipped by 5 bases and J by 5 bases; unmatched bases: 7. About this clonotype itself: Its matching antigen is unknown.

The TCR was taken from a man aged 60-69 years in good health. Source material: blood. V is TRBV4-1 and J is TRBJ2-1, with 12 bases fitting TRBD2. CDR3 DNA sequence: TGCGCCAGCAGCTTAGCGGGACTAGCGGGCGACAATGAGCAGTTCTTC. This translates into CASSLAGLAGDNEQFF.